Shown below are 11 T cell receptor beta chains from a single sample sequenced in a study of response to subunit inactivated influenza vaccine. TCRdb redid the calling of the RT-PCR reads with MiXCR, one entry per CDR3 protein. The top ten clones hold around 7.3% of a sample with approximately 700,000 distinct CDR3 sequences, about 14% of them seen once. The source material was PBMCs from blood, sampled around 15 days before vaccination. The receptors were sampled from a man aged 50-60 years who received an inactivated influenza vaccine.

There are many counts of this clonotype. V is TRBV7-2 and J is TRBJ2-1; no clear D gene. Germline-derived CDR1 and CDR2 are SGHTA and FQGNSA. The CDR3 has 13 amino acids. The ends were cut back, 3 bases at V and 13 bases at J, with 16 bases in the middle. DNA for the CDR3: TGTGCCAGCAGCTTCGAAGGCAGCGCTGCTCAGTTCTTC. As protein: CASSFEGSAAQFF.

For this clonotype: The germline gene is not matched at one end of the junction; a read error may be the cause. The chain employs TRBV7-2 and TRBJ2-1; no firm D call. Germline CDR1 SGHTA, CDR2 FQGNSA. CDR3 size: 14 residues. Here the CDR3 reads CATSSGPLANEQFF. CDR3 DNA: TGTGCCACCAGCTCCGGGCCCTTGGCCAATGAGCAGTTCTTC. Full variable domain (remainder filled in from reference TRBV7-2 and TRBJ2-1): GAGVSQSPSNKVTEKGKDVELRCDPISGHTALYWYRQSLGQGLEFLIYFQGNSAPDKSGLPSDRFSAERTGGSVSTLTIQRTQQEDSAVYLCATSSGPLANEQFFGPGTRLTVL.

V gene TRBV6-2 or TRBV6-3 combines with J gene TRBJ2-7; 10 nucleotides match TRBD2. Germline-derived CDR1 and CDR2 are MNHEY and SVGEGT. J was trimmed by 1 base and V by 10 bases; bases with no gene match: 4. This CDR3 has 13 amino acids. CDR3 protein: CATILAGSYEQYF. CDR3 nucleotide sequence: TGTGCCACCATACTAGCGGGATCCTACGAGCAGTACTTC.

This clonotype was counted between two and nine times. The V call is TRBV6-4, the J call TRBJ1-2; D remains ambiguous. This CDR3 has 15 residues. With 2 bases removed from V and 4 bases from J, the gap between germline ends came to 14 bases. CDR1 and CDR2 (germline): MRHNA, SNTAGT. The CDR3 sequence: CASSDGESRFYGYTF. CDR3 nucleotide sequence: TGTGCCAGCAGTGACGGGGAAAGCAGATTCTATGGCTACACCTTC.

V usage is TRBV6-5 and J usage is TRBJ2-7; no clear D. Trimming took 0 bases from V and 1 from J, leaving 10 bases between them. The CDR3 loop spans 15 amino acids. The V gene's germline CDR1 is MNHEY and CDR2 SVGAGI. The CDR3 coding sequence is TGTGCCAGCAGTTACTCGACGGTCGGGTCCTACGAGCAGTACTTC. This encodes CASSYSTVGSYEQYF.

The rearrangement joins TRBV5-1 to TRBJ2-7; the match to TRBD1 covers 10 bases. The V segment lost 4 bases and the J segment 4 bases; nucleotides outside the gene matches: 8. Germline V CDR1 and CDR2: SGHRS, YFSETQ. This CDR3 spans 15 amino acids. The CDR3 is CASSTGTGEGYEQYF. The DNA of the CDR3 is TGCGCCAGCAGCACCGGGACAGGGGAAGGTTACGAGCAGTACTTC.

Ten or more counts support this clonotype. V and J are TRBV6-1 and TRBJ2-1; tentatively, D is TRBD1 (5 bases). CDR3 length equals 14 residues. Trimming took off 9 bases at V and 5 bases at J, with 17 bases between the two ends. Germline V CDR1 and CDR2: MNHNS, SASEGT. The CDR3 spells CARSELQADNEQFF. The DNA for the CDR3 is TGTGCCAGGAGCGAACTACAGGCGGACAATGAGCAGTTCTTC.

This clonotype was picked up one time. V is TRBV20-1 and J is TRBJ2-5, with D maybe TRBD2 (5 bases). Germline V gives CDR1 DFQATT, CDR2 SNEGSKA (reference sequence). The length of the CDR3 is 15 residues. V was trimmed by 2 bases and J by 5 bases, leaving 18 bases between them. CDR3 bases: TGCAGTGCTAGAACCCCTAGCCCCCCGGGGGAGACCCAGTACTTC. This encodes CSARTPSPPGETQYF.

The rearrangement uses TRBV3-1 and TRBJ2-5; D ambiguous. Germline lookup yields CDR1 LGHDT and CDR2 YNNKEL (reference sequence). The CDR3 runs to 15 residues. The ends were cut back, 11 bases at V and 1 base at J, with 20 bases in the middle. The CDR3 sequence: CACCQDSGSQETQYF. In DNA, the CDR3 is TGTGCCTGCTGCCAAGATAGTGGTTCCCAAGAGACCCAGTACTTC.

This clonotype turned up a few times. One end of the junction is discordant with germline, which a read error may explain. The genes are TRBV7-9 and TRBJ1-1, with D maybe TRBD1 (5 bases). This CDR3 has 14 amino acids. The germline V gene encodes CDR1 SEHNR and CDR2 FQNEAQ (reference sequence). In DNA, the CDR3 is TGTGCCAGCAGCTTAGGGGGATGGGGCACTGAAGTTTTCTTT. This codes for CASSLGGWGTEVFF.

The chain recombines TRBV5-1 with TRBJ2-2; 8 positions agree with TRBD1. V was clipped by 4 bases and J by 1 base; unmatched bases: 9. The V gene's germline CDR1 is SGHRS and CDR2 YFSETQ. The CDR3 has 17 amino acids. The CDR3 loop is CASSIRPGTGNTGELFF. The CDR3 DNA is TGCGCCAGCAGCATACGCCCCGGGACAGGGAACACCGGGGAGCTGTTTTTT.